This T cell receptor beta chain was sequenced in a study of cytomegalovirus exposure and HLA in healthy donors. About the study: Prior work identified 100 million to 130 million unique TCR beta sequences in 150 million to 200 million T cells. Study results and limitations: The classifier was said to identify cytomegalovirus status with high specificity and sensitivity.

Of note for this clone: Its antigen is undetermined.

This CDR3 region has 14 residues. J was trimmed by 8 bases and V by 4 bases; bases with no gene match: 8. CDR1 and CDR2 from the germline V gene are KGHSY and FQNENV. The PCR was carried out with 60 Vbeta primers and 13 Jbeta primers. Using immunoSEQ multiplex PCR, the repertoire was profiled, and TCRdb retains in-frame clones only, with some absent. The sample includes 95,000 to 100,000 clones, roughly 80% of them seen just once. Healthy bone marrow donors made up the donors. Source material: PBMCs. The chain has TRBV16 and TRBJ1-2; 9 nucleotides match TRBD1. The clonotype comes from a female donor in good health and CMV-seronegative. CDR3 nucleotide sequence: TGTGCCAGCAGCCCAGTACAGGGGGCGCCCGGCTACACCTTC. Translated: CASSPVQGAPGYTF.